The TCR beta chain under discussion was sequenced for a study of cytomegalovirus exposure and HLA in healthy donors. Regarding donors, all were healthy bone marrow donors. Concerning this clone itself: Its antigen is not identified.

Deletions cut 3 bases from V and 1 base from J, with 13 bases between. Germline V gene sequence: CDR1 SGHKS, CDR2 YYEKEE (reference sequence). The CDR3 covers 15 residues. Study-wide points: Altogether, 164 TCR beta chains were recorded as cytomegalovirus-associated. Reported findings show TCR beta sequences accurately forecast HLA-A and HLA-B alleles in most subjects.

The primer mix had 60 Vbeta and 13 Jbeta primers. TCRdb keeps only in-frame clones here, not all; method: immunoSEQ multiplex PCR. Of around 140,000 clones listed, roughly 78% are singletons. The chain joins TRBV5-5 to TRBJ1-1, with a possible D match to TRBD1 (5 bases). The sequenced sample was PBMCs. This clonotype originated in a man aged 45 to 65 in good health and CMV-seropositive. CDR3 coding DNA: TGTGCCAGCAGCTCGGCGGGACGAAAGAACACTGAAGCTTTCTTT. It specifies CASSSAGRKNTEAFF.